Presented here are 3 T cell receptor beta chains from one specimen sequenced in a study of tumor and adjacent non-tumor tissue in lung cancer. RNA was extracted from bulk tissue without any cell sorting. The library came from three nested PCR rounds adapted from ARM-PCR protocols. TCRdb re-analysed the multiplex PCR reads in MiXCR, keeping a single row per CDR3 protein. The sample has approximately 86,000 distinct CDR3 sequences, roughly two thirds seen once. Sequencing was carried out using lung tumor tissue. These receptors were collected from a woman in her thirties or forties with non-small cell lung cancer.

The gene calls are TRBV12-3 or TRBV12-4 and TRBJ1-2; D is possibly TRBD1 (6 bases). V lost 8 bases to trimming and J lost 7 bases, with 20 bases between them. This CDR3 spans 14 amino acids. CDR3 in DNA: TGTGCCAGCGGCCCCCCATACTACAGGGTTGGCTACACCTTC. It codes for CASGPPYYRVGYTF.

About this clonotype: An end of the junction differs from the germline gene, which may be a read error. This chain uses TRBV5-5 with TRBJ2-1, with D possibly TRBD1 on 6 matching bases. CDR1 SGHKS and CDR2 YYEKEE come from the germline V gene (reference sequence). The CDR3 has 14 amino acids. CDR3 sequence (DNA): TGTGCCAGTAGCTTTAACTACAGGGCGTATGAGCAGTTCTTC. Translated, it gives CASSFNYRAYEQFF.

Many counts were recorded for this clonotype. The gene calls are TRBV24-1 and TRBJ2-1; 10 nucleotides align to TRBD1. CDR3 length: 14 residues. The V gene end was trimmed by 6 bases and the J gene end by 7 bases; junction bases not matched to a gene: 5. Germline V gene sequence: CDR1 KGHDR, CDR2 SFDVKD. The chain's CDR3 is CATSRGQGWNEQFF. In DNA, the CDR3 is TGTGCCACCAGTAGGGGACAGGGGTGGAATGAGCAGTTCTTC.